These T cell receptor beta chains were read from a single sample in a study of cytomegalovirus exposure and HLA in healthy donors. Measured with immunoSEQ multiplex PCR; TCRdb has only the in-frame clones, and not every one. The table includes roughly 150,000 clones, 65% to 85% detected once. Sequencing used PBMCs. The receptor set was obtained from a woman between 18 and 29 years old in good health and CMV-seronegative. The CDR3 runs from the conserved cysteine through the conserved F or W. A D gene is named only where the DNA matches it firmly. Clone size appears in some rows only: once, few, many, or a class for an expanded clone.

size	V	D	J	CDR3	DNA
NA	TRBV19	NA	TRBJ2-2	CASSINRDDTGELFF	TGTGCCAGTAGTATCAACAGGGATGACACCGGGGAGCTGTTTTTT
NA	TRBV6-1	TRBD1	TRBJ1-6	CASSERDRGYSPLHF	TGTGCCAGCAGTGAACGGGACAGGGGTTATTCACCCCTCCACTTT
NA	TRBV6-1	NA	TRBJ2-5	CASNHRYQETQYF	TGTGCCAGCAATCACAGATACCAAGAGACCCAGTACTTC
NA	TRBV6-4	NA	TRBJ2-2	CASRAAGTGELFF	TGTGCCAGCAGAGCGGCGGGGACCGGGGAGCTGTTTTTT
NA	TRBV30	NA	TRBJ1-1	CAWTGARVGTEAFF	TGTGCCTGGACTGGGGCCAGGGTTGGGACTGAAGCTTTCTTT
NA	TRBV29-1	NA	TRBJ2-5	CSVGPGVGETQYF	TGCAGCGTTGGTCCAGGGGTTGGCGAGACCCAGTACTTC
NA	TRBV25-1	NA	TRBJ1-4	CASSGGLGLFF	TGTGCCAGCAGTGGGGGGCTCGGACTGTTTTTT
NA	TRBV6-4	NA	TRBJ1-6	CASSEDRGSPLHF	TGTGCCAGCAGTGAAGACCGGGGATCACCCCTCCACTTT
NA	TRBV19	TRBD1	TRBJ1-2	CAAEGQGRYGYTF	TGTGCCGCCGAGGGACAGGGACGCTATGGCTACACCTTC
few	TRBV28	TRBD2	TRBJ2-7	CASSASGLSSYEQYF	TGTGCCAGCAGTGCTAGCGGGTTAAGCTCCTACGAGCAGTACTTC
NA	TRBV14	NA	TRBJ2-3	CASSQRKRSLTTDTQYF	TGTGCCAGCAGCCAACGGAAGCGGAGCTTAACAACAGATACGCAGTATTTT
NA	TRBV9	TRBD1	TRBJ1-2	CASSPRRGGFYGYTF	TGTGCCAGCAGCCCCCGACGAGGGGGCTTCTATGGCTACACCTTC
many	TRBV6-4	TRBD2	TRBJ2-1	CASSGSGGAYNEQFF	TGTGCCAGCAGTGGTTCTGGGGGGGCCTACAATGAGCAGTTCTTC
NA	TRBV29-1	NA	TRBJ2-7	CSVRGNSYEQYF	TGCAGCGTTCGGGGGAACTCCTACGAGCAGTACTTC
NA	TRBV10-2	TRBD1	TRBJ2-2	CASSGQGYGGELFF	TGCGCCAGCAGTGGACAGGGGTATGGCGGGGAGCTGTTTTTT
few	TRBV7-8	TRBD1	TRBJ1-2	CASSRRNTGTDYGYTF	TGTGCCAGCAGCCGTAGAAATACCGGGACAGACTATGGCTACACCTTC
NA	TRBV6-5	TRBD1	TRBJ1-4	CASSSQGALDEKLFF	TGTGCCAGCAGTTCCCAGGGGGCGTTGGATGAAAAACTGTTTTTT
NA	TRBV4-1	TRBD2	TRBJ2-1	CASSLRLAGGVDEQFF	TGCGCCAGCAGCCTCAGACTAGCGGGGGGGGTCGATGAGCAGTTCTTC
NA	TRBV27	NA	TRBJ2-2	CASSLFGELDAGELFF	TGTGCCAGCAGTTTATTTGGGGAGCTGGACGCCGGGGAGCTGTTTTTT
NA	TRBV11-2	NA	TRBJ2-5	CASSLWGEETQYF	TGTGCCAGCAGCTTATGGGGGGAAGAGACCCAGTACTTC
NA	TRBV29-1	TRBD1	TRBJ1-1	CSVSSGTENTEAFF	TGCAGCGTTTCCTCCGGGACAGAAAACACTGAAGCTTTCTTT
NA	TRBV10-2	TRBD1	TRBJ1-5	CASSQGQGPSNQPQHF	TGCGCCAGCAGCCAAGGACAGGGTCCAAGCAATCAGCCCCAGCATTTT
NA	TRBV28	NA	TRBJ2-7	CASSTAGSEQYF	TGTGCCAGCTCAACCGCGGGCAGCGAGCAGTACTTC
few	TRBV28	NA	TRBJ2-7	CASSSGQTYEQYF	TGTGCCAGCAGTTCAGGTCAAACCTACGAGCAGTACTTC
few	TRBV4-1	NA	TRBJ2-7	CASSQDGAQFYEQYF	TGCGCCAGCAGCCAAGATGGGGCACAGTTCTACGAGCAGTACTTC
NA	TRBV27	TRBD1	TRBJ2-5	CASSVDRVETQYF	TGTGCCAGCAGTGTGGACAGGGTAGAGACCCAGTACTTC
NA	TRBV15	NA	TRBJ2-5	CATSRRQETQYF	TGTGCCACCAGCAGACGGCAAGAGACCCAGTACTTC
few	TRBV28	NA	TRBJ2-1	CASSLTLAQFF	TGTGCCAGCAGTTTAACCCTAGCGCAGTTCTTC
NA	TRBV6-1	TRBD1	TRBJ1-1	CASSGSRDRDISEAFF	TGTGCCAGCAGTGGATCCCGGGACAGGGATATTTCTGAAGCTTTCTTT
NA	TRBV27	TRBD1	TRBJ2-2	CASSSDRAGELFF	TGTGCCAGCAGTTCGGACAGGGCCGGGGAGCTGTTTTTT
NA	TRBV5-1	TRBD2	TRBJ2-3	CASSDERGGTDTQYF	TGCGCCAGCAGCGATGAGCGGGGTGGAACAGATACGCAGTATTTT
few	TRBV11-3	NA	TRBJ2-1	CASSLGGGQGNEQFF	TGTGCCAGCAGCTTGGGGGGGGGCCAGGGCAATGAGCAGTTCTTC
NA	TRBV4-1	NA	TRBJ2-6	CASSQEEGAGANVLTF	TGCGCCAGCAGCCAAGAGGAGGGAGCCGGGGCCAACGTCCTGACTTTC
once	TRBV28	NA	TRBJ1-5	CASSENQPQHF	TGTGCCAGCAGTGAGAATCAGCCCCAGCATTTT
NA	TRBV4-2	TRBD1	TRBJ1-1	CASSQERMNPGQF	TGTGCCAGCAGCCAAGAGAGAATGAACCCGGGACAGTTT
NA	TRBV11-2	NA	TRBJ2-7	CASSLYSSYEQYF	TGTGCCAGCAGCTTGTATAGCTCCTACGAGCAGTACTTC
NA	TRBV5-1	TRBD2	TRBJ2-3	CASSIGLAGGSTDTQYF	TGCGCCAGCAGCATCGGACTAGCGGGGGGGAGCACAGATACGCAGTATTTT
NA	TRBV5-6	NA	TRBJ1-3	CASSLRRGSGNTIYF	TGTGCCAGCAGCTTACGACGGGGCTCTGGAAACACCATATATTTT
NA	TRBV10-1	NA	TRBJ2-1	CASSESRGNSYNEQFF	TGCGCCAGCAGTGAGTCTCGGGGGAACTCCTACAATGAGCAGTTCTTC
few	TRBV5-1	NA	TRBJ1-2	CASSLNSNYGYTF	TGCGCCAGCAGCTTGAACAGCAACTATGGCTACACCTTC
NA	TRBV6-1	NA	TRBJ1-2	CASGRVNLHGYTF	TGTGCCAGTGGCAGGGTAAATCTTCATGGCTACACCTTC
NA	TRBV7-3	TRBD2	TRBJ2-3	CASSLRGGNTDTQYF	TGTGCCAGCAGCTTACGGGGGGGGAACACAGATACGCAGTATTTT
NA	TRBV29-1	NA	TRBJ1-1	CSAWDWGTEAFF	TGCAGCGCCTGGGACTGGGGTACTGAAGCTTTCTTT
NA	TRBV7-9	TRBD2	TRBJ2-3	CASSLARLAGSTDTQYF	TGTGCCAGCAGCTTAGCGAGACTAGCGGGAAGCACAGATACGCAGTATTTT
NA	TRBV5-4	TRBD2	TRBJ2-1	CASSPKGLAGLGSSYNEQFF	TGTGCCAGCAGCCCGAAGGGACTAGCGGGGCTCGGGAGCTCCTACAATGAGCAGTTCTTC
NA	TRBV25-1	NA	TRBJ2-6	CASSEGRAGANVLTF	TGTGCCAGCAGTGAAGGCAGGGCTGGGGCCAACGTCCTGACTTTC
NA	TRBV5-1	NA	TRBJ2-5	CASSPTGQQETQYF	TGCGCCAGCAGCCCCACAGGACAACAAGAGACCCAGTACTTC
once	TRBV5-6	TRBD1	TRBJ1-4	CASSIGQGGWFANEKLFF	TGTGCCAGCAGCATCGGACAGGGAGGGTGGTTTGCTAATGAAAAACTGTTTTTT
NA	TRBV18	TRBD1	TRBJ2-2	CASSPMGQGATGELFF	TGTGCCAGCTCCCCAATGGGACAGGGGGCCACCGGGGAGCTGTTTTTT
once	TRBV18	NA	TRBJ1-5	CASSPLGGTQPQHF	TGTGCCAGCTCACCCCTTGGGGGGACTCAGCCCCAGCATTTT
NA	TRBV5-1	NA	TRBJ1-1	CASSSDSNTEAFF	TGCGCCAGCAGTTCCGACAGTAACACTGAAGCTTTCTTT